Below are 9 T cell receptor beta chains sequenced from a single sample in a study of T-cell reconstitution after alpha-beta-depleted transplantation in children. Preparation of the TCRbeta library used unique molecular identifiers. TCRdb reanalysed the PCR reads using MiXCR and keeps one entry per CDR3 protein. The table has about a million distinct CDR3 sequences, about 29% seen once. The sample was PBMCs, mostly from graft donor cells, taken 360 days after TCRalphabeta/CD19-depleted stem cell transplant. The receptors were sampled from a boy under two years old who had a stem cell transplant for SCID, so the T cells may come from the graft donor.

A few counts support this clonotype. The chain employs TRBV12-3 or TRBV12-4 and TRBJ1-6; D is possibly TRBD1 (5 bases). The CDR3 loop spans 15 amino acids. V was shortened by 3 bases and J by 5 bases, with 11 bases between the two germline ends. In DNA, the CDR3 is TGTGCCAGCAGTTTCGCGGGGGACCATAATTCACCCCTCCACTTT. Amino acids: CASSFAGDHNSPLHF.

This CDR3 reads CASSLEGPGGADTQYF. The DNA for the CDR3 is TGTGCCAGCAGCTTAGAAGGGCCGGGGGGGGCGGATACGCAGTATTTT. The genes are TRBV7-2 and TRBJ2-3; 8 bases line up with TRBD2. Per germline, CDR1 SGHTA and CDR2 FQGNSA. The CDR3 covers 16 residues. The V gene end was trimmed by 1 base and the J gene end by 6 bases; junction bases not matched to a gene: 9.

A note on this clonotype: An end of the junction does not agree with germline; a read error may underlie this. The chain employs TRBV20-1 and TRBJ1-2; D unclear. The CDR3 length is 10 residues. CDR1 DFQATT and CDR2 SNEGSKA come from the germline V gene (reference sequence). CDR3 nucleotide sequence: TGCGGTGCTCCCGATCATGGCTACACCTTC. It yields the protein CGAPDHGYTF.

This clonotype was seen a few times. The V call is TRBV15, the J call TRBJ2-3; D is ambiguous. Germline CDR1 is LNHNV and CDR2 is YYDKDF (reference sequence). V was clipped by 0 bases and J by 3 bases, with 7 bases between them. The length of the CDR3 is 14 residues. The CDR3 nucleotides read TGTGCCACCAGCAGAGAGGGTACAACAGATACGCAGTATTTT. Its protein product is CATSREGTTDTQYF.

The chain links TRBV30 to TRBJ2-5, with D uncertain. V lost 0 bases and J lost 0, with 14 bases in between. Germline CDR1 reads GTSNPN; CDR2 reads SVGIG (reference sequence). The CDR3 totals 16 residues. The CDR3 protein is CAWSVRQHPYQETQYF. CDR3 bases: TGTGCCTGGAGTGTACGCCAGCACCCGTACCAAGAGACCCAGTACTTC.

The chain employs TRBV6-6 and TRBJ2-5; D unclear. CDR3 length: 13 amino acids. Germline V gene data show CDR1 as MNHNY and CDR2 as SVGAGI (reference sequence). Trimming cost V 5 bases and J 5 bases, with 12 bases left between them. CDR3 region: CASSKPVGETQYF. In DNA form, the CDR3 reads TGTGCCAGCAGTAAACCGGTGGGGGAGACCCAGTACTTC.

This clonotype was counted between two and nine times. The rearrangement links TRBV29-1 to TRBJ1-1, with D hard to call. V shed 8 bases and J shed 1 base, with 11 bases lying between them. Germline V gives CDR1 SQVTM, CDR2 ANQGSEA. This CDR3 is 12 amino acids long. The CDR3 sequence is CSLENPNTEAFF. The CDR3 DNA sequence: TGCAGCTTAGAGAATCCGAACACTGAAGCTTTCTTT.

This chain joins TRBV4-1 and TRBJ2-1; the D gene is possibly TRBD2 (6 bases). V was cut by 3 bases and J by 9 bases, with 9 bases left in between. CDR1 MGHRA and CDR2 YSYEKL come from the germline V gene. This CDR3 spans 12 amino acids. CDR3 amino acids: CASSQSGVEQFF. The CDR3 DNA sequence: TGCGCCAGCAGCCAGTCGGGGGTTGAGCAGTTCTTC.

This clonotype was observed a handful of times. The chain carries TRBV20-1 and TRBJ2-7; D uncertain. The V and J ends lost 3 bases and 2 bases respectively, with 8 bases between them. The CDR3 totals 12 residues. Germline V CDR1 and CDR2: DFQATT, SNEGSKA (reference sequence). The CDR3 is CSASTDTYEQYF. The DNA for the CDR3 is TGCAGTGCTAGTACCGACACCTACGAGCAGTACTTC.